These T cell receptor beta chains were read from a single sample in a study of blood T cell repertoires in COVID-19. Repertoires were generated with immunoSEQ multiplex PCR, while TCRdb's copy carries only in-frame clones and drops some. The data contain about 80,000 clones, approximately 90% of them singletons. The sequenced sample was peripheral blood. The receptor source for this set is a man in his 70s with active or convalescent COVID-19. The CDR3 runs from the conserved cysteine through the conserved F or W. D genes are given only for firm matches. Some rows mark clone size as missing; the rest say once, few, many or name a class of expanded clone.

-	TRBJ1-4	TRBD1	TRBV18	CASSPLLGQPNEKLFF	TGTGCCAGCTCACCACTGTTGGGACAGCCAAATGAAAAACTGTTTTTT
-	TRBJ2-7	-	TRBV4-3	CASSQEYGNDEQYF	TGCGCCAGCAGCCAAGAATACGGTAACGACGAGCAGTACTTC
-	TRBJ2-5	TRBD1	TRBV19	CASSTRDRKQETQYF	TGTGCCAGTAGTACCCGGGACAGAAAGCAAGAGACCCAGTACTTC
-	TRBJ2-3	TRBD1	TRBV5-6	CASNPAGQGADTQYF	TGTGCCAGCAACCCTGCGGGACAGGGAGCAGATACGCAGTATTTT
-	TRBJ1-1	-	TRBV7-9	CASSFPAFF	TGTGCCAGCAGCTTCCCGGCTTTCTTT
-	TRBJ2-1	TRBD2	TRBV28	CASSLAGGQSEQFF	TGTGCCAGCAGTTTAGCGGGGGGGCAGAGTGAGCAGTTCTTC
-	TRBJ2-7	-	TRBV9	CASSAYDTYEQYF	TGTGCCAGCAGCGCGTACGACACCTACGAGCAGTACTTC
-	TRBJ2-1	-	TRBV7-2	CASSGQGGYNEQFF	TGTGCCAGCAGCGGGCAGGGAGGCTACAATGAGCAGTTCTTC
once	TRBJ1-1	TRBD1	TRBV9	CASSGQGFTEAFF	TGTGCCAGCAGCGGACAGGGGTTCACTGAAGCTTTCTTT
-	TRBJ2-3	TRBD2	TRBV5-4	CASSQLAGVGTHTDTQYF	TGTGCCAGCAGCCAACTAGCGGGGGTGGGGACACACACAGATACGCAGTATTTT
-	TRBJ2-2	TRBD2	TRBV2	CASRQGGLAGNTGELFF	TGTGCCAGCAGACAGGGGGGACTAGCGGGGAACACCGGGGAGCTGTTTTTT
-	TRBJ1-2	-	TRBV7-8	CASSRPGYGYTF	TGTGCCAGCAGCCGCCCGGGGTATGGCTACACCTTC
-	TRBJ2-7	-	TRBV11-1	CASSLQGNVEYF	TGTGCCAGCAGCCTCCAGGGTAATGTGGAGTACTTC
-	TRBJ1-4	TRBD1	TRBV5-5	CASSLGAGTGVEKLFF	TGTGCCAGCAGCTTGGGGGCCGGGACAGGGGTTGAAAAACTGTTTTTT
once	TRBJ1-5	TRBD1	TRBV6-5	CASSSDRGRRQPQHF	TGTGCCAGCAGTAGTGACAGGGGGCGTCGGCAGCCCCAGCATTTT